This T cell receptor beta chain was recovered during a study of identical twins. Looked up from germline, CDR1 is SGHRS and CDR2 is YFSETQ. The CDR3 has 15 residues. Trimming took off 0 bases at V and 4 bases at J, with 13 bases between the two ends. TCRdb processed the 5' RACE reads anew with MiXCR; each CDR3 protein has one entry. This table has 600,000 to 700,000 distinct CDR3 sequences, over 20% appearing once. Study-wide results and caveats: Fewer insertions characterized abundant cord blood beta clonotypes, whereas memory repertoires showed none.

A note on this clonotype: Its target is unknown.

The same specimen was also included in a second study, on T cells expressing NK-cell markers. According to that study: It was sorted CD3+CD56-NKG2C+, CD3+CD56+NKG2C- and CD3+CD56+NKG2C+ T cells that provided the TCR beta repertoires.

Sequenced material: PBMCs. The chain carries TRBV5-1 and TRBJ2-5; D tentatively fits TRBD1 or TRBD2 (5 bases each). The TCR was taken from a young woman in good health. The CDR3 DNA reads TGCGCCAGCAGCTTGGTGGGGACCCTCCTAGAGACCCAGTACTTC. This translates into CASSLVGTLLETQYF.